This passage covers 17 T cell receptor beta chains from one sample sequenced in a study of CD8+CD57+ T cells in acquired aplastic anemia (dated by TCRdb to between 2017 and 2018). The reads were generated on an Illumina HiSeq 2000. Genomic DNA was used as template for profiling of TCR beta VDJ combinations and CDR3 sequences. The public reads were quality trimmed at Q25 with fastp and then assembled into clones with MiXCR by TCRdb, keeping productive beta chains. Merged by CDR3 protein, the rows form single entries marked with the most common genes and DNA. The sample records some 200,000 distinct CDR3 sequences, around 48% of which are singletons. About 1.8% of the sample is taken by the ten largest. Patients chosen for sequencing had shown expansion of CD8+CD57+ cells by flow cytometry. The sequenced sample consisted of sorted CD4+, CD8+, or CD8+CD57+ T cells (not recorded which) from PBMCs. These receptors originate from a human donor with aplastic anemia.

This clonotype was detected ten times or more. The rearrangement uses TRBV20-1 and TRBJ1-1; no reliable D call. The V end was cut by 5 bases, the J end by 4 bases, with 11 bases between. The CDR3 consists of 12 residues. Germline V gene sequence: CDR1 DFQATT, CDR2 SNEGSKA (reference sequence). The DNA for the CDR3 is TGCAGTGCTCAAGGGTTGAGCACTGAAGCTTTCTTT. Its protein product is CSAQGLSTEAFF.

As for this clonotype: A much larger clone sits a single nucleotide away, making a read error possible. This sequence joins TRBV12-3 or TRBV12-4 and TRBJ1-5, with D perhaps matching TRBD1 (7 bases). The tail of the sequence fits TRBJ2-3 better, so the J call may be wrong. The CDR3 extends over 15 amino acids. Written as DNA, the CDR3 is TGTGCCAGCAGTCAGAATACAGGGGCGGGGCAGCCCCAGTATTTT. Its protein is CASSQNTGAGQPQYF.

As for this clonotype: Lacking the conserved final phenylalanine or tryptophan, this CDR3 likely reflects a read error. The limits of the CDR3 on the DNA are not certain, so only TCRdb's listed CDR3 is given. The chain links TRBV7-8 to TRBJ1-3; the tabulated D call, TRBD1, remains unverified against the DNA. The CDR3 extends over 12 residues, inclusive of both ends. CDR1 is SGHVS, CDR2 FQNEAQ, per germline. CDR3 region: CASSPRGRQANT.

The rearrangement joins TRBV4-2 to TRBJ2-2; 8 nucleotides line up with TRBD1. Germline CDR1 LGHNA, CDR2 YNFKEQ. The CDR3 loop spans 15 amino acids. After removal of 6 bases from V and 3 bases from J, the junction contained 6 bases not matched to a gene. CDR3 sequence reads: CASSPGTGDTGELFF. The CDR3 DNA is TGTGCCAGCAGTCCCGGGACAGGAGACACCGGGGAGCTGTTTTTT.

Comments on this clonotype: This may come from a read error, since a much larger clone is one base off. The CDR3 DNA sequence: TGCGCCAGCCACTTGGGTGACAGGGCGAACACTGAAGCTTTCTTT. As protein: CASHLGDRANTEAFF. V and J are TRBV5-1 and TRBJ1-1; TRBD1 matches 7 bases. The CDR3 totals 15 residues. Germline values: CDR1 SGHRS, CDR2 YFSETQ. Germline trimming cut 7 bases from V and 1 base from J; bases unmatched to any gene: 10.

The V call is TRBV6-1, the J call TRBJ2-7, with TRBD1 identical over 7 bases. The CDR3 runs to 14 residues. Trimming cost V 7 bases and J 2 bases; bases outside gene matches: 8. Per germline, CDR1 MNHNS and CDR2 SASEGT. The CDR3 loop reads CASNAWDRTYEQYF. CDR3 coding DNA: TGTGCCAGCAATGCCTGGGACAGAACCTACGAGCAGTACTTC.

The chain uses TRBV7-9 and TRBJ1-6; perhaps TRBD1 as D (5 bases). Germline assignment: CDR1 SEHNR and CDR2 FQNEAQ (reference sequence). The V end was cut by 1 base, the J end by 9 bases, with 10 bases between. The CDR3 loop spans 14 amino acids. CDR3 nucleotides: TGTGCCAGCAGCTTAGATCCAGGGTTTTCACCCCTCCACTTT. It is translated as CASSLDPGFSPLHF.

Many counts were recorded for this clonotype. This chain links TRBV29-1 with TRBJ2-3; D gene ambiguous. CDR1 is SQVTM, CDR2 ANQGSEA, per germline. V lost 7 bases, J lost 0 bases, and 17 bases lay in between. The CDR3 length is 15 residues. The CDR3: CSGQTSLSSTDTQYF. CDR3 DNA sequence: TGCAGCGGCCAAACTTCGCTGAGTAGCACAGATACGCAGTATTTT.

This chain links TRBV7-2 with TRBJ2-1; the D gene could be TRBD1 or TRBD2 (5 bases each). Per the germline V gene, CDR1 is SGHTA and CDR2 is FQGNSA. The CDR3 is made up of 11 amino acids. Trimming shortened V by 10 bases and J by 6 bases, and 10 bases separated the two germline ends. The CDR3 nucleotides read TGTGCCACGGGGCTGACCAATGAGCAGTTCTTC. It encodes CATGLTNEQFF. The variable domain in full, with the rest retrieved from reference TRBV7-2 and TRBJ2-1, is GAGVSQSPSNKVTEKGKDVELRCDPISGHTALYWYRQSLGQGLEFLIYFQGNSAPDKSGLPSDRFSAERTGGSVSTLTIQRTQQEDSAVYLCATGLTNEQFFGPGTRLTVL.

The rearrangement uses TRBV20-1 and TRBJ2-7; TRBD2 aligns across 10 bases. CDR3 length: 15 amino acids. CDR1 and CDR2 from the germline V gene are DFQATT and SNEGSKA (reference sequence). After removal of 5 bases from V and 4 bases from J, the junction contained 11 bases not matched to a gene. The CDR3 bases are TGCAGTGCTCATGGGCTCGGACTAGCGGTTTACGAGCAGTACTTC. Protein sequence: CSAHGLGLAVYEQYF.

The chain couples TRBV6-1 to TRBJ2-7; D gene uncertain. The germline CDR1 and CDR2 sequences are MNHNS and SASEGT. The CDR3 covers 16 residues. The V end was cut by 6 bases, the J end by 3 bases, with 21 bases between. CDR3 sequence reads: CASSPGPPFQHYEQYF. The CDR3 coding sequence is TGTGCCAGCAGCCCCGGACCCCCATTTCAGCACTACGAGCAGTACTTC.

This clonotype was counted many times. The chain uses TRBV5-8 and TRBJ1-1; the D is unclear. CDR3 length equals 13 residues. The germline CDR1 and CDR2 sequences are SGHTS and YDEGEE. V gave up 5 bases and J gave up 1 base, with 9 bases separating them. CDR3: CASRRHGNTEAFF. CDR3 coding DNA: TGTGCCAGCAGAAGGCATGGGAACACTGAAGCTTTCTTT.

This chain connects TRBV5-8 to TRBJ2-2; 9 bases fit TRBD1. With 5 bases clipped from V and 4 bases from J, the junction kept 6 bases outside the gene matches. The CDR3 has 15 amino acids. Germline V gene lookup returns CDR1 SGHTS and CDR2 YDEGEE. The CDR3 nucleotides are TGTGCCAGCAGTTTCCGGGACAGGGTCACCGGGGAGCTGTTTTTT. Amino acids: CASSFRDRVTGELFF.

In this sample, this clonotype turned up many times. The chain has TRBV6-1 and TRBJ2-3; 12 positions match TRBD2. Germline trimming cut 5 bases from V and 2 bases from J; bases unmatched to any gene: 2. The CDR3 totals 15 residues. Germline values: CDR1 MNHNS, CDR2 SASEGT. The CDR3 reads CASSRTSGVTDTQYF. Written as DNA, the CDR3 is TGTGCCAGCAGTCGGACTAGCGGGGTCACAGATACGCAGTATTTT.

This clonotype was observed many times. The J gene is TRBJ1-1, the V gene TRBV20-1, with D perhaps TRBD1 (5 bases). CDR3 length equals 14 residues. The germline V gene encodes CDR1 DFQATT and CDR2 SNEGSKA (reference sequence). Trimming took 5 bases from V and 0 from J, leaving 13 bases between them. The CDR3 protein is CSAQGGAMNTEAFF. DNA of the CDR3: TGCAGTGCTCAGGGAGGGGCGATGAACACTGAAGCTTTCTTT.

This chain connects TRBV2 to TRBJ2-7, with 9 bases aligning to TRBD2. CDR1 SNHLY and CDR2 FYNNEI come from the germline V gene. This CDR3 comprises 12 residues. J gave up 3 bases and V 11 bases, and 5 bases lay outside the gene matches. The DNA for the CDR3 is TGTGCCCCGGGACTAGCTGACTACGAGCAGTACTTC. It translates to CAPGLADYEQYF.

J is TRBJ2-3 and V is TRBV7-2; possibly TRBD2 for D (6 bases). The length of the CDR3 is 12 residues. With 5 bases removed from V and 14 bases from J, the gap between germline ends came to 17 bases. Germline values: CDR1 SGHTA, CDR2 FQGNSA. This CDR3 is CASSRGLSLAYF. The CDR3 region has the DNA TGTGCCAGCAGCCGTGGACTAAGCCTGGCGTATTTT.